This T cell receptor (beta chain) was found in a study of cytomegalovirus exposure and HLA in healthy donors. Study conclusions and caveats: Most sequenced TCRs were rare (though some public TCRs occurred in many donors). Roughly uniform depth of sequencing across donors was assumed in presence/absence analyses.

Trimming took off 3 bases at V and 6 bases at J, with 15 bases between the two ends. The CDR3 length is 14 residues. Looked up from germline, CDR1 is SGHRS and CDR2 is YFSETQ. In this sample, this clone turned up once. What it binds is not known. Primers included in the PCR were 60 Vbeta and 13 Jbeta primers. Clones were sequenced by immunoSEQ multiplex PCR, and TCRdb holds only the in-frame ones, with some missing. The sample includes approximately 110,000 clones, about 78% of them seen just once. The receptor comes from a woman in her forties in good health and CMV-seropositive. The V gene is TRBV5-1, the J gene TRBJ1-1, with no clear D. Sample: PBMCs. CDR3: CASSSELRAPEAFF. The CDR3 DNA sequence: TGCGCCAGCAGCTCGGAGCTGAGAGCCCCTGAAGCTTTCTTT.